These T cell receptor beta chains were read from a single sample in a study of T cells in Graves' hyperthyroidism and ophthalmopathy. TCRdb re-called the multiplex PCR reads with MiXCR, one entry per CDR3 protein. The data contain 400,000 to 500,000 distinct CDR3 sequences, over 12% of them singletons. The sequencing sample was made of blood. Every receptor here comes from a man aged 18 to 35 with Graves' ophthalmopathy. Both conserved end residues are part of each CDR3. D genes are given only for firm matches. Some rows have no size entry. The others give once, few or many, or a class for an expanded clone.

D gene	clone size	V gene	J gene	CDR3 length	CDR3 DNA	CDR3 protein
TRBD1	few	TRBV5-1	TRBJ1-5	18	TGCGCCAGCAGCCCCGGGACAGGGGCCGCTTATAGCAATCAGCCCCAGCATTTT	CASSPGTGAAYSNQPQHF
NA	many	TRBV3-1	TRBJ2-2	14	TGTGCCAGCAGCCAAGATCCTAGTTTCGGGGAGCTGTTTTTT	CASSQDPSFGELFF
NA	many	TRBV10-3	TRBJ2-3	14	TGTGCCATCAGTGAGACCACAGCCACAGATACGCAGTATTTT	CAISETTATDTQYF
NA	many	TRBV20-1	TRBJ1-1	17	TGCAGTGCTAGAGATTTGCTTTGGGGTGAACTGGGCACTGAAGCTTTCTTT	CSARDLLWGELGTEAFF
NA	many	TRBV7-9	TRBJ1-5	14	TGTGCCAGCAGCCACGGGGAGGGAGGTCAGCCCCAGCATTTT	CASSHGEGGQPQHF
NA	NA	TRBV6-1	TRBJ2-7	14	TGTGCCACCGCCGCGGGGGCTACCTCCTACGAGCAGTACTTC	CATAAGATSYEQYF
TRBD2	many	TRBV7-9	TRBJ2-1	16	TGTGCCAGCAGCTTATGGCTAGCGGGAGATTACAATGAGCAGTTCTTC	CASSLWLAGDYNEQFF
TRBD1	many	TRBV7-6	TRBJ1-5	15	TGTGCCAGCAGCTTAGGGACAGGGGCCAATCAGCCCCAGCATTTT	CASSLGTGANQPQHF
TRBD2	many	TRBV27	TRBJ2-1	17	TGTGCCAGCAGCCCTGCCGGACTAGGGAGCTCCTACAATGAGCAGTTCTTC	CASSPAGLGSSYNEQFF
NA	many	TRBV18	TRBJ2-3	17	TGTGCCAGCTCACCAAGACAGCTTTCGTGGCTTACAGATACGCAGTATTTT	CASSPRQLSWLTDTQYF
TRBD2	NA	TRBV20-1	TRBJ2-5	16	TGCAGTGCTAGGGGGCTCCTAGCGGGGGGGCAAGAGACCCAGTACTTC	CSARGLLAGGQETQYF
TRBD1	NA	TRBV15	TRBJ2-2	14	TGTGCCACCAAGACAGGGGAGGCTACCGGGGAGCTGTTTTTT	CATKTGEATGELFF
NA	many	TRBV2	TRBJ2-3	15	TGTGCCAGCAGTGGGGTTAGCGGCTACACAGATACGCAGTATTTT	CASSGVSGYTDTQYF
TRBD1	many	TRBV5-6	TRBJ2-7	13	TGTGCCAGCAGCTTTGGACAGGGCCTGGAGCAGTACTTC	CASSFGQGLEQYF
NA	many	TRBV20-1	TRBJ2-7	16	TGCAGTGCTAGAGACTCCGGAGGGCTAGCGATACACGAGCAGTACTTC	CSARDSGGLAIHEQYF
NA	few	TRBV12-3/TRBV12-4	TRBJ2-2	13	TGTGCCAGCAGGGACAGCCCCACCGGGGAGCTGTTTTTT	CASRDSPTGELFF
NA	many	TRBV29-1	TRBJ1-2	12	TGCAGCGCCGAAGGACCGGGGGGAGGCTACACCTTC	CSAEGPGGGYTF
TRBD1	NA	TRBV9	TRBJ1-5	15	TGTGCCAGCAGCGGGTCGGGACAGGGGGCAAAGCCCCAGCATTTT	CASSGSGQGAKPQHF
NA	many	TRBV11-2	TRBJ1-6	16	TGTGCCAGCAGCTTAGAGGCCAGATCCTTAAATTCACCCCTCCACTTT	CASSLEARSLNSPLHF
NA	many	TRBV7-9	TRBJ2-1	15	TGTGCCAGCGTAACGGGGATCAGCTCCTACAATGAGCAGTTCTTC	CASVTGISSYNEQFF
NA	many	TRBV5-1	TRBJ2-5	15	TGCGCCAGCAGCTTTCATAGCCACTCCGAAGAGACCCAGTACTTC	CASSFHSHSEETQYF
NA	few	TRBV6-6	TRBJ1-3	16	TGTGCCAGCAGTTACTCAGGGACGTTCTCTGGAAACACCATATATTTT	CASSYSGTFSGNTIYF
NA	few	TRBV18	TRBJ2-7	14	TGTGCCAGCTCACGGGGAGAGGCGAAATACGAGCAGTACTTC	CASSRGEAKYEQYF
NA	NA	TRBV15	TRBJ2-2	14	TGTGCCACCAGCAGAGGCCGGAACACCGGGGAGCTGTTTTTT	CATSRGRNTGELFF
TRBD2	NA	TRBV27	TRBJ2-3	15	TGTGCCAGCAGTTTAACTAGCGGGAGTGGAGATACGCAGTATTTT	CASSLTSGSGDTQYF
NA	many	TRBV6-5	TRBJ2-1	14	TGTGCCAGCAGTTACTCGGGGGACAACAATGAGCAGTTCTTC	CASSYSGDNNEQFF
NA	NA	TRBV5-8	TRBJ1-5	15	TGTGCCAGCAGCTTGGGGACAGCTAGCAATCAGCCCCAGCATTTT	CASSLGTASNQPQHF
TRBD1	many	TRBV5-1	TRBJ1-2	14	TGCGCCAGCTCCCCTTTAGACAGGGACGGTGGCTACACCTTC	CASSPLDRDGGYTF
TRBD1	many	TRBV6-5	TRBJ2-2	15	TGTGCCAGCAGTTACCGGGACAGGGGGCGCGGGGAGCTGTTTTTT	CASSYRDRGRGELFF
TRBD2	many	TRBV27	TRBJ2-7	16	TGTGCCAGCAGACCCGGGGGGGGACTACCTCCCTACGAGCAGTACTTC	CASRPGGGLPPYEQYF
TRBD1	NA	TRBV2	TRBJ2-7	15	TGTGCCAGCAGTGTGGGGGGGACAGGGAGGTGCGAGCAGTACTTC	CASSVGGTGRCEQYF
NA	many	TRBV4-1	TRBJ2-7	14	TGCGCCAGCAGCCAAGCAAGGGCAGGGAGGGAGCAGTACTTC	CASSQARAGREQYF
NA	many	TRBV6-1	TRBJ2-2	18	TGTGCCAGCAGTGAAAACCCCCTCGGACCCTTGGACACCGGGGAGCTGTTTTTT	CASSENPLGPLDTGELFF
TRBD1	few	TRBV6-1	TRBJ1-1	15	TGTGCCAGCCATACAGGGGCTTTGGGGAACACTGAAGCTTTCTTT	CASHTGALGNTEAFF
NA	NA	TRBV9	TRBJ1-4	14	TGTGCCAGCAGTTCAGGGACCTCTAATGAAAAACTGTTTTTT	CASSSGTSNEKLFF
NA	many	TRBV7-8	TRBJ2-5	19	TGTGCCAGCAGCTCCCGACAGCCTTCACCGGGACTCTCTAAAGAGACCCAGTACTTC	CASSSRQPSPGLSKETQYF
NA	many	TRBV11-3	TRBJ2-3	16	TGTGCCAGCAGCTTAGGGGTTTTGTCGGCAGCAGATACGCAGTATTTT	CASSLGVLSAADTQYF
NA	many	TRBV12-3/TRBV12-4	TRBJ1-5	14	TGTGCCAGCACCCGAGGAGGGGGCAATCAGCCCCAGCATTTT	CASTRGGGNQPQHF
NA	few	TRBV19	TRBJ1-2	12	TGTGCCAGTGACACAGGAGGATATGGCTACACCTTC	CASDTGGYGYTF
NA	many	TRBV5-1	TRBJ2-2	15	TGCGCCAGCAGCTTCGCCCCGGCTATTATTGGGGAGCTGTTTTTT	CASSFAPAIIGELFF
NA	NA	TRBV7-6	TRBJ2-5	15	TGTGCCAGCAGCCCCCAGACAGGATTTGAAGAGACCCAGTACTTC	CASSPQTGFEETQYF
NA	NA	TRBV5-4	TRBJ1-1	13	TGTGCCAGCAGCACCGGGACCCGGGCGGGGGCTTTCTTT	CASSTGTRAGAFF
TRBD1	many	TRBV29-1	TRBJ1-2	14	TGCAGCGTGACAGGGGGCGAACTTTCCTATGGCTACACCTTC	CSVTGGELSYGYTF
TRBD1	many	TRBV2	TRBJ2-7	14	TGTGCCAGCAAAGGGGACAGGGGGCCTGACGAGCAGTACTTC	CASKGDRGPDEQYF
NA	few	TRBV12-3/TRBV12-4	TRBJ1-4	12	TGTGCCAGCAGGACACTAAATGAAAAACTGTTTTTT	CASRTLNEKLFF
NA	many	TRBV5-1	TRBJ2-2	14	TGCGCCAGCAGCTTTGGTGGTAACACCGGGGAGCTGTTTTTT	CASSFGGNTGELFF
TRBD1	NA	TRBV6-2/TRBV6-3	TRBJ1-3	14	TGTGCCAGCTGGACAGGGGGCTCTGGAAACACCATATATTTT	CASWTGGSGNTIYF
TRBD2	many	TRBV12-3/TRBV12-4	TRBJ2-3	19	TGTGCCAGCAGCCCCGGACTAGCGGGGGCCCTATTTAGCACAGATACGCAGTATTTT	CASSPGLAGALFSTDTQYF
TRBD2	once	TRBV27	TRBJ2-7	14	TGTGCCAGCAGGCTAGCGGGAGGGCCCGACGAGCAGTACTTC	CASRLAGGPDEQYF
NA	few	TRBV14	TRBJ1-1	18	TGTGCCAGCAGCCAAGATCTTAGGTTGGGGGCGATGAACACTGAAGCTTTCTTT	CASSQDLRLGAMNTEAFF
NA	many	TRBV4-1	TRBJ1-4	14	TGCGCCAGCAGCCATGAGGACTCCTTTGAAAAACTGTTTTTT	CASSHEDSFEKLFF
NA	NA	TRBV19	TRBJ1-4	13	TGTGCCACATCAGGGGCCTTGGGCGAAAAACTGTTTTTT	CATSGALGEKLFF
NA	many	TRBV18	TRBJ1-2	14	TGTGCCAGCTCACCACCGTCGCAGGTCTATGGCTACACCTTC	CASSPPSQVYGYTF